This TCR beta chain was found in a study of regulatory T cells in long-lasting Graves disease. Study background: Under 3 months of antithyroid drugs had been taken by newly diagnosed Graves' patients.

Building the TCR beta libraries relied on iRepertoire HTBI primers, and CDR3 regions underwent Arm-PCR. TCRdb recomputed calls from the multiplex PCR reads with MiXCR, one row per CDR3 protein. Among 400,000 to 500,000 distinct CDR3 sequences, roughly 15% were seen once, and the ten largest hold under 30%. Study-wide results and limits: The researchers studied only peripheral blood, not thyroid tissue. Persistent Graves' patients had lower TCR diversity than newly diagnosed ones.

The CDR3 sequence is 16 residues long. With V trimmed by 2 bases and J by 4 bases, 11 bases remained unmatched. Germline V gives CDR1 SGHDT, CDR2 YYEEEE. Points on this clonotype: Its antigen remains unidentified.

The time point denotes: newly diagnosed GD, antithyroid drugs for less than 3 months. PBMC RNA served as the TCR library source. These sequences were also reported in another study, on T cells in Graves' hyperthyroidism and ophthalmopathy. This second study notes: The HTBI set primed first-round TCR CDR3 RT-PCR.

The chain is built from TRBV5-6 and TRBJ1-2; 7 bases align to TRBD1. The sequencing here drew on peripheral blood mononuclear cells (PBMCs), taken at new diagnosis, from a patient treated with antithyroid drugs. This TCR was sampled from a woman aged 18-30 years with Graves disease. The CDR3 bases are TGTGCCAGCAGCTTAAGGGCCGGGGACAGATCCTATGGCTACACCTTC. This encodes CASSLRAGDRSYGYTF.